These 14 T cell receptor beta chains originate from one sample sequenced in a study of T-cell memory formation after mild COVID-19. One entry per CDR3 protein results from TCRdb running MiXCR on the 5' RACE reads. The profile covers hundreds of thousands of distinct CDR3 sequences, with roughly a quarter appearing a single time and roughly 14% taken by the ten largest. Source material: PBMCs or a T cell subset sorted from them (not recorded which). The receptors shown here come from an adult woman who had mild COVID-19 (a few samples of this study predate the infection). Cell type and time point are not known.

J is TRBJ2-1 and V is TRBV7-8; D might be TRBD1 or TRBD2, each matching 5 bases. CDR1 SGHVS and CDR2 FQNEAQ come from the germline V gene. The CDR3 is made up of 14 amino acids. Trimming took 5 bases from V and 10 from J, leaving 18 bases between them. The CDR3 region is CASSPIGTLMEQFF. Here the CDR3 DNA reads TGTGCCAGCAGCCCAATCGGGACCCTCATGGAGCAGTTCTTC.

This clonotype has a handful of counts. The J gene is TRBJ2-1, the V gene TRBV19; D call uncertain. Germline V gene data show CDR1 as LNHDA and CDR2 as SQIVND (reference sequence). This CDR3 is built from 15 residues. V gave up 10 bases and J gave up 5 bases, with 21 bases separating them. The CDR3: CATLGLPGGNNEQFF. CDR3 bases: TGTGCCACCCTGGGCCTTCCCGGCGGAAACAATGAGCAGTTCTTC.

The V gene is TRBV4-1, the J gene TRBJ2-1; weak D call: TRBD1 (6 bases). This CDR3 is built from 14 residues. V was pared by 1 base and J by 6 bases, with 10 bases between. Germline V CDR1 and CDR2: MGHRA, YSYEKL. CDR3 nucleotides: TGCGCCAGCAGCCAAGTCAGGGGTGGCAATGAGCAGTTCTTC. Protein product: CASSQVRGGNEQFF.

This clonotype was observed a few times. The chain couples TRBV30 to TRBJ2-1, with a weak D call TRBD2 (5 bases). Germline V gene lookup returns CDR1 GTSNPN and CDR2 SVGIG (reference sequence). The CDR3 loop spans 13 amino acids. V was cut by 5 bases and J by 5 bases, with 13 bases left in between. Here the CDR3 DNA reads TGTGCCTGGGATGTAGGGAGCCACAATGAGCAGTTCTTC. As protein: CAWDVGSHNEQFF.

There are a few counts of this clonotype. The chain combines TRBV3-1 with TRBJ2-3; D is possibly TRBD1 or TRBD2 (5 bases each). Looked up from germline, CDR1 is LGHDT and CDR2 is YNNKEL (reference sequence). The CDR3 is made up of 16 amino acids. Trimming shortened V by 6 bases and J by 2 bases, and 18 bases separated the two germline ends. Here the CDR3 reads CASRRGGTIDTDTQYF. CDR3 in DNA: TGTGCCAGCAGGAGGGGCGGAACTATTGACACAGATACGCAGTATTTT.

This clonotype was observed a few times. CDR3 loop: CASSPRLAGGHHEQYF. CDR3 DNA: TGTGCCAGCAGCCCGAGACTAGCGGGGGGCCACCACGAGCAGTACTTC. The V call is TRBV6-2 or TRBV6-3, the J call TRBJ2-7; 13 bases are shared with TRBD2. The germline CDR1 and CDR2 sequences are MNHEY and SVGEGT. This CDR3 is 16 amino acids long. The V and J ends lost 6 bases and 5 bases, in that order; junction bases with no gene match: 10.

V usage is TRBV7-2 and J usage is TRBJ2-7, with no clear D. V was shortened by 3 bases and J by 0 bases, with 9 bases between the two germline ends. This CDR3 spans 14 amino acids. Germline CDR1 reads SGHTA; CDR2 reads FQGNSA. DNA of the CDR3: TGTGCCAGCAGCTTTGGCAGGCACTCCTACGAGCAGTACTTC. Translating it yields CASSFGRHSYEQYF.

The J gene is TRBJ2-2, the V gene TRBV3-1, with 9 positions matching TRBD2. J was trimmed by 1 base and V by 6 bases; bases with no gene match: 6. The CDR3 has 16 residues. Germline-derived CDR1 and CDR2 are LGHDT and YNNKEL (reference sequence). The CDR3 nucleotides are TGTGCCAGCAGGCACGCGGGGGGGCGGAACACCGGGGAGCTGTTTTTT. Its translation is CASRHAGGRNTGELFF.

This clonotype came up a few times. The chain is built from TRBV12-3 or TRBV12-4 and TRBJ2-7; possible D gene TRBD1, 7 bases. V was clipped by 6 bases and J by 3 bases, with 18 bases between them. CDR3 length equals 15 residues. In DNA form, the CDR3 reads TGTGCCAGCAGCCAGGGGGGAACTAGCCGCTACGAGCAGTACTTC. Its translation is CASSQGGTSRYEQYF.

This clonotype has just a few counts. The chain uses TRBV20-1 and TRBJ1-5, with 10 bases matching TRBD1. CDR1 and CDR2 (germline): DFQATT, SNEGSKA (reference sequence). V was pared by 0 bases and J by 6 bases, with 2 bases of the junction left unmatched. CDR3 length equals 14 residues. This chain's CDR3 is CSARDGTGAQPQHF. CDR3 nucleotides: TGCAGTGCTAGAGATGGGACAGGGGCTCAGCCCCAGCATTTT.

The chain has TRBV28 and TRBJ2-7; 10 bases line up with TRBD1. This CDR3 contains 16 residues. The J segment lost 3 bases and the V segment lost 6 bases, leaving 11 bases of the junction unmatched. Per germline, CDR1 MDHEN and CDR2 SYDVKM. CDR3 nucleotides: TGTGCCAGCAGCTCCATGTACCGGGACAGGGGCTACGAGCAGTACTTC. Translating gives CASSSMYRDRGYEQYF.

The V call is TRBV20-1, the J call TRBJ2-5; 13 bases match TRBD2. Trimming took 0 bases from V and 5 from J; bases not matched to a gene: 6. The V gene's germline CDR1 is DFQATT and CDR2 SNEGSKA (reference sequence). The CDR3 is 16 amino acids. Here the CDR3 reads CSARDTRLAGGETQYF. The DNA of the CDR3 is TGCAGTGCTAGAGATACCCGACTAGCGGGAGGTGAGACCCAGTACTTC.

The chain has TRBV9 and TRBJ2-1; 10 nucleotides line up with TRBD1. From germline, CDR1 is SGDLS and CDR2 YYNGEE. This CDR3 contains 16 residues. Unmatched junction bases numbered 8, after V lost 0 bases and J lost 8 bases. CDR3 DNA sequence: TGTGCCAGCAGCGTAGTAGGGACAGGGGTTTCTGATGAGCAGTTCTTC. Protein: CASSVVGTGVSDEQFF.

This clonotype was counted between two and nine times. The V gene is TRBV3-1, the J gene TRBJ2-2, with TRBD2 matching 9 bases. There are 15 residues in the CDR3. V lost 1 base to trimming and J lost 5 bases; unmatched junction nucleotides: 2. The germline gives CDR1 LGHDT, CDR2 YNNKEL (reference sequence). The CDR3 sequence: CASSQGLAATGELFF. DNA for the CDR3: TGTGCCAGCAGCCAAGGACTAGCGGCAACCGGGGAGCTGTTTTTT. The full variable domain, rest sourced from reference TRBV3-1 and TRBJ2-2, is DTAVSQTPKYLVTQMGNDKSIKCEQNLGHDTMYWYKQDSKKFLKIMFSYNNKELIINETVPNRFSPKSPDKAHLNLHINSLELGDSAVYFCASSQGLAATGELFFGEGSRLTVL.